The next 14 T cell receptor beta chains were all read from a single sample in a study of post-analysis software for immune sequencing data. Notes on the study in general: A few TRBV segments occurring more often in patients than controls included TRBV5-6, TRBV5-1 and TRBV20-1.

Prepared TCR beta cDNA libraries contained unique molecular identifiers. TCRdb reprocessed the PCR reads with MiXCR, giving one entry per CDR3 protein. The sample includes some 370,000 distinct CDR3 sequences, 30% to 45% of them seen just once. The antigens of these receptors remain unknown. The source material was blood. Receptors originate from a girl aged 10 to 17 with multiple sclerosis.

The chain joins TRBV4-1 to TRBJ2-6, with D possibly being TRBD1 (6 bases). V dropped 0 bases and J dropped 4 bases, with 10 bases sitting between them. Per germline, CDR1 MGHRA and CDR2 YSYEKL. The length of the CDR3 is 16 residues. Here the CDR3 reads CASSQDAGAGANVLTF. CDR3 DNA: TGCGCCAGCAGCCAAGATGCAGGGGCCGGGGCCAACGTCCTGACTTTC.

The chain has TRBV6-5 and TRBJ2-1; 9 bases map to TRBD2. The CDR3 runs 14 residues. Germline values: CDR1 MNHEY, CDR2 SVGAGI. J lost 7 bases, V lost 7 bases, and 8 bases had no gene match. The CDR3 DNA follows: TGTGCCAGCACCGGAGCGGGGGGATCGAATGAGCAGTTCTTC. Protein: CASTGAGGSNEQFF.

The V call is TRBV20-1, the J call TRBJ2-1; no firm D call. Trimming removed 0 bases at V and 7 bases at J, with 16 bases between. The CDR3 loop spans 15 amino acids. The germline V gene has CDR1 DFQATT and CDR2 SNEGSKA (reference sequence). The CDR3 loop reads CSARDSRMAGNEQFF. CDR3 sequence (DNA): TGCAGTGCTAGAGATTCCCGGATGGCTGGAAATGAGCAGTTCTTC.

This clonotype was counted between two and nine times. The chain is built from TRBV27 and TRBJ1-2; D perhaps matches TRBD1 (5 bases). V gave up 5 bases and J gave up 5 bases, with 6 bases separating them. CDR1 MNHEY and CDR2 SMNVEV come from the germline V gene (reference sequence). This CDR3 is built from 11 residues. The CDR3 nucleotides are TGTGCCAGCAGTGGGGGATATGGCTACACCTTC. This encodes CASSGGYGYTF.

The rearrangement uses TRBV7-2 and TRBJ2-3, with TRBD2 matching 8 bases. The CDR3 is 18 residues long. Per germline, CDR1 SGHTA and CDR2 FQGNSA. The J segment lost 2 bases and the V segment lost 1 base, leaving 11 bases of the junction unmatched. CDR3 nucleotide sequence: TGTGCCAGCAGCTTAGGGGCTCGTATCGGGGGGGCCACAGATACGCAGTATTTT. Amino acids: CASSLGARIGGATDTQYF.

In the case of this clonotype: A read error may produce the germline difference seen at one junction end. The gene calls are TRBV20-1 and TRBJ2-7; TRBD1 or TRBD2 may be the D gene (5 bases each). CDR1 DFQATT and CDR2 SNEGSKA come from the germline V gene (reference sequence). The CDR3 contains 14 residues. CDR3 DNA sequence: TGCAGTACTAGAGAAGAGGGACGGTCCTACGAGCAGTACTTC. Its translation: CSTREEGRSYEQYF.

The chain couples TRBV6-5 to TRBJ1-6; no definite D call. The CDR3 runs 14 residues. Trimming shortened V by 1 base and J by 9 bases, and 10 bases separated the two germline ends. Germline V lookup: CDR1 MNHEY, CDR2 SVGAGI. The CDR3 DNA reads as TGTGCCAGCAGTTACTTTCGCCTGCCTTCACCCCTCCACTTT. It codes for CASSYFRLPSPLHF.

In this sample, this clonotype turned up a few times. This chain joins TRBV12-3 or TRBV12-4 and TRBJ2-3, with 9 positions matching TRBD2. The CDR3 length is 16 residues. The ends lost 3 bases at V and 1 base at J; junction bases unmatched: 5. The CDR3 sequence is CASSFLAGLGTDTQYF. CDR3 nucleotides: TGTGCCAGCAGTTTCCTAGCGGGGCTCGGCACAGATACGCAGTATTTT.

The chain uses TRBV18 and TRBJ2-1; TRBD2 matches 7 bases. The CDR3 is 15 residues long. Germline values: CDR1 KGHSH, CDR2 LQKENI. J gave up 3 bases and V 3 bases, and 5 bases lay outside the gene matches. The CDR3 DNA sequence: TGTGCCAGCTCACCCTTCGGGACTAACTACAATGAGCAGTTCTTC. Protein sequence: CASSPFGTNYNEQFF.

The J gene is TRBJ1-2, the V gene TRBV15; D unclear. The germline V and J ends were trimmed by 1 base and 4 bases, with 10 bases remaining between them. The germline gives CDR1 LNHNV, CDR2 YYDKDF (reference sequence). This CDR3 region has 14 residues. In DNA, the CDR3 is TGTGCCACCAGCAGAGTTGCCCCAGGCTATGGCTACACCTTC. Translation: CATSRVAPGYGYTF.

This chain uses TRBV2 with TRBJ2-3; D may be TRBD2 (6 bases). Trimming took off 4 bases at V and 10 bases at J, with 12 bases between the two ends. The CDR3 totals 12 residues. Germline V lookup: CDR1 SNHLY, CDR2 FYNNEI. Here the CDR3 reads CASSGDFEAQYF. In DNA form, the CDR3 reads TGTGCCAGCAGTGGGGACTTCGAAGCGCAGTATTTT.

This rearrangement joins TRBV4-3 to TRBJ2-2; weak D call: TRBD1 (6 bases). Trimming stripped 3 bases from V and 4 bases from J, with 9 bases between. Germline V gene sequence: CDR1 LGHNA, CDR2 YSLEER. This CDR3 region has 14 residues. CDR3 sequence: CASSHVGGTGELFF. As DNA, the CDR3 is TGCGCCAGCAGCCATGTAGGGGGCACCGGGGAGCTGTTTTTT.

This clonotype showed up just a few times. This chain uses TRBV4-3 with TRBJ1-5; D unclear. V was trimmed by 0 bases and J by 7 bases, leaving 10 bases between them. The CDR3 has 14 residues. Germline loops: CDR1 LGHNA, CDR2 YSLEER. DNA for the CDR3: TGCGCCAGCAGCCAAGAAGTAGAAGACCAGCCCCAGCATTTT. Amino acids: CASSQEVEDQPQHF.

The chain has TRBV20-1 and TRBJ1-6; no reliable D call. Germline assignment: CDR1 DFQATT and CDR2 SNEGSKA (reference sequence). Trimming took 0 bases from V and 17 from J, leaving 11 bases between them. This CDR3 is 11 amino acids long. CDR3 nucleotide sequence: TGCAGTGCTAGAGATCGCTGGGATATCCACTTT. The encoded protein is CSARDRWDIHF.